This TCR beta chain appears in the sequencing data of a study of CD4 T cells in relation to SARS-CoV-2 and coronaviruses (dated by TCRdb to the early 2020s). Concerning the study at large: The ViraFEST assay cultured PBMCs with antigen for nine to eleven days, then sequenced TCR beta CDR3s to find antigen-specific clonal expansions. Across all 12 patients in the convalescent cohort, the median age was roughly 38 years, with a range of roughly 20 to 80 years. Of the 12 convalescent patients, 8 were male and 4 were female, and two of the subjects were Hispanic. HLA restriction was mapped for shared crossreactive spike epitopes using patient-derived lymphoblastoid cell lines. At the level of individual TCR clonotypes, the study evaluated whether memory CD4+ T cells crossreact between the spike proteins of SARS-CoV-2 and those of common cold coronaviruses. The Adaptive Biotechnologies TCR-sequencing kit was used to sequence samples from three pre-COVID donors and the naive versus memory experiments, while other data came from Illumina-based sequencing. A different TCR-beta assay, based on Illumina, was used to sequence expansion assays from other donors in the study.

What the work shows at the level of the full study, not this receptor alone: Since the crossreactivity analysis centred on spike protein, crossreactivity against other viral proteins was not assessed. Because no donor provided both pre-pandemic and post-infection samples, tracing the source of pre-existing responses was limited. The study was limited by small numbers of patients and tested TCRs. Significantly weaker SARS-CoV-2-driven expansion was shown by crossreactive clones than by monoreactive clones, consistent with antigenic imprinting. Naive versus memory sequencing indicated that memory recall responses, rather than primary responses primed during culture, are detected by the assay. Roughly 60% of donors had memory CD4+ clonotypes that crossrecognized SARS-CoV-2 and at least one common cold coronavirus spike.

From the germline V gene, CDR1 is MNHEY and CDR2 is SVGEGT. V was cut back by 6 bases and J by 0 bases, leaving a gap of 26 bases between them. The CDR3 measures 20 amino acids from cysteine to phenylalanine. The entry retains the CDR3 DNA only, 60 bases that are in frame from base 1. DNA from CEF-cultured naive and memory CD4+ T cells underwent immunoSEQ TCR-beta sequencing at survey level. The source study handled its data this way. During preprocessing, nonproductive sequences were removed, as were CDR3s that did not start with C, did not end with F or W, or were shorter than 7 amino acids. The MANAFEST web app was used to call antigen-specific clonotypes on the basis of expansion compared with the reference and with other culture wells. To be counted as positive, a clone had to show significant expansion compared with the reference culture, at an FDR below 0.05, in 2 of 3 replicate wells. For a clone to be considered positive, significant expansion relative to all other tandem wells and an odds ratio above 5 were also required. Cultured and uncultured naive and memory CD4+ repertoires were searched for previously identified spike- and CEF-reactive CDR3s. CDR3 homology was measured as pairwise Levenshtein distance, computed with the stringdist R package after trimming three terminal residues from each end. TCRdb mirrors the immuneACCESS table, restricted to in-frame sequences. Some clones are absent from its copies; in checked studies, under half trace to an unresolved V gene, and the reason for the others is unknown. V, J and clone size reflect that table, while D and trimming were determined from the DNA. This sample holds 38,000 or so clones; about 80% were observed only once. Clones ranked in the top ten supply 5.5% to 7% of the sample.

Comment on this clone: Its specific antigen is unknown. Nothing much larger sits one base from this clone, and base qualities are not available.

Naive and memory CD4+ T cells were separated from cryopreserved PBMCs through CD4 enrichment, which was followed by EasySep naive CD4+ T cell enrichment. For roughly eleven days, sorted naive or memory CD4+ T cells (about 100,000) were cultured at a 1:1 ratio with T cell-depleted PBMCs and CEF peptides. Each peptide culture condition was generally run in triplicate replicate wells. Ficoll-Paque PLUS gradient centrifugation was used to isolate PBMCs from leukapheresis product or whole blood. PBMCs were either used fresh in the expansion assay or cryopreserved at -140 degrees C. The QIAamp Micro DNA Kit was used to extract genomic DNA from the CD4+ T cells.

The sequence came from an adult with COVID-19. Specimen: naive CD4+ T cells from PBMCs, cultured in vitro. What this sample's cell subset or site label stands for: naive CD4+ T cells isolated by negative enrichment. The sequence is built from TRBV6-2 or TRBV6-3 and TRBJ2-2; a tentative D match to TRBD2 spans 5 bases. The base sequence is TGTGCCAGCAGCCCCCGAGGGTTCCAGCTACTTACCGCGAACACCGGGGAGCTGTTTTTT. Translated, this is CASSPRGFQLLTANTGELFF.